The source of this T cell receptor beta chain is a study of cytomegalovirus exposure and HLA in healthy donors. Regarding this clone: Its matching antigen is unknown.

The PCR employed 60 Vbeta primers together with 13 Jbeta primers. Repertoires were generated with immunoSEQ multiplex PCR, while TCRdb's copy carries only in-frame clones and drops some. The clone table shows roughly 84,000 clones, with the ten largest holding 0.58%. Overall study results and limits: Later analysis found that TCR beta chains associated with HLA were more clonally expanded than other, equally common chains. Follow-up analysis later connected one missense variant in DCLRE1C with trimming of TCR beta V- and J-genes. There were reportedly fewer N-insertions in an Asian-associated ancestry cluster than the approximately 700-donor mean, in a later analysis.

The CDR3 totals 16 residues. The V segment lost 3 bases and the J segment 2 bases; nucleotides outside the gene matches: 6. Per the germline V gene, CDR1 is ENHRY and CDR2 is SYGVKD. V is TRBV10-3 and J is TRBJ2-3; 9 nucleotides line up with TRBD2. The TCR originated in a man aged 50-59 years in good health and CMV-seronegative. The sample comprised PBMCs. The CDR3 here is CAISDALAGSTDTQYF. The CDR3, as DNA: TGTGCCATCAGTGACGCCCTAGCGGGGTCCACAGATACGCAGTATTTT.